This is a list of T cell receptor beta chains from one sample in a study of cytomegalovirus exposure and HLA in healthy donors. This table comes from immunoSEQ multiplex PCR, and its TCRdb copy is limited to in-frame clones, with some not included. This sample carries more than 85,000 clones, about three quarters of them seen once, and the ten largest clones take around 10%. What was sequenced was PBMCs. All receptors come from a man aged 30-40 years in good health and CMV-seropositive. The CDR3 runs from the conserved cysteine through the conserved F or W. A D gene is named only where the DNA matches it firmly. Some rows mark clone size as missing; the rest say once, few, many or name a class of expanded clone.

v_gene: TRBV7-9
abundance: .
d_gene: TRBD2
j_gene: TRBJ2-1
CDR3nt: TGTGCCAGCAGCCCAAGCGGGGTCTCCTACAATGAGCAGTTCTTC
CDR3aa: CASSPSGVSYNEQFF

v_gene: TRBV2
abundance: .
d_gene: TRBD1
j_gene: TRBJ2-1
CDR3nt: TGTGCCAGCAGTGGGGACAGTAGCTACAATGAGCAGTTCTTC
CDR3aa: CASSGDSSYNEQFF

v_gene: TRBV9
abundance: .
d_gene: .
j_gene: TRBJ1-2
CDR3nt: TGTGCCAGCACCGCCGGGGGGGGTCCGGTCGATGGCTACACCTTC
CDR3aa: CASTAGGGPVDGYTF

v_gene: TRBV9
abundance: once
d_gene: .
j_gene: TRBJ1-5
CDR3nt: TGTGCCAGCAGCGTAGGGGCAGAGAATCAGCCCCAGCATTTT
CDR3aa: CASSVGAENQPQHF

v_gene: TRBV15
abundance: .
d_gene: .
j_gene: TRBJ2-2
CDR3nt: TGTGCCACCAGCCAGGGCCCATCGGACGGGGAGCTGTTTTTT
CDR3aa: CATSQGPSDGELFF

v_gene: TRBV5-6
abundance: .
d_gene: .
j_gene: TRBJ2-5
CDR3nt: TGTGCCAGCAGCCGACAGATACAAGAGACCCAGTACTTC
CDR3aa: CASSRQIQETQYF

v_gene: TRBV7-9
abundance: few
d_gene: TRBD1
j_gene: TRBJ2-7
CDR3nt: TGTGCCAGCAGCTCTCCCGGGACAGGGGTCTCCTACGAGCAGTACTTC
CDR3aa: CASSSPGTGVSYEQYF

v_gene: TRBV18
abundance: .
d_gene: .
j_gene: TRBJ1-6
CDR3nt: TGTGCCAGCTCACCATTCGACAGCATGAGCTCCTATAATTCACCCCTCCACTTT
CDR3aa: CASSPFDSMSSYNSPLHF

v_gene: TRBV7-2
abundance: once
d_gene: TRBD2
j_gene: TRBJ2-5
CDR3nt: TGTGCCAGCAGCCCGGGGACTAGCTCGGGAGAGACCCAGTACTTC
CDR3aa: CASSPGTSSGETQYF

v_gene: TRBV5-8
abundance: once
d_gene: TRBD2
j_gene: TRBJ2-3
CDR3nt: TGTGCCAGCAGTCATCTAGCGGGGGGTACCGGTCTGGCGGATACGCAGTATTTT
CDR3aa: CASSHLAGGTGLADTQYF

v_gene: TRBV6-5
abundance: .
d_gene: .
j_gene: TRBJ2-3
CDR3nt: TGTGCCAGCAGTTACTCGTCGGGACAAAGCACAGATACGCAGTATTTT
CDR3aa: CASSYSSGQSTDTQYF

v_gene: TRBV5-4
abundance: .
d_gene: TRBD2
j_gene: TRBJ2-1
CDR3nt: TGTGCCAGCAGCTTGCGACTAGCGAACCACAATGAGCAGTTCTTC
CDR3aa: CASSLRLANHNEQFF

v_gene: TRBV2
abundance: .
d_gene: TRBD2
j_gene: TRBJ2-7
CDR3nt: TGTGCCAGCAGCCGACTAGCGTGGGCCTACGAGCAGTACTTC
CDR3aa: CASSRLAWAYEQYF

v_gene: TRBV10-3
abundance: few
d_gene: TRBD1
j_gene: TRBJ1-1
CDR3nt: TGTGCCATCAGTGACCCAGGACAGGGGAGAACTGAAGCTTTCTTT
CDR3aa: CAISDPGQGRTEAFF

v_gene: TRBV27
abundance: once
d_gene: .
j_gene: TRBJ2-7
CDR3nt: TGTGCCAGCAGTTTCCGGGGGATAAGCTCCTACGAGCAGTACTTC
CDR3aa: CASSFRGISSYEQYF

v_gene: TRBV10-3
abundance: .
d_gene: TRBD1
j_gene: TRBJ2-5
CDR3nt: TGTGCCATCAGTGGTGGACAGGGGGCAAATTTTGAGACCCAGTACTTC
CDR3aa: CAISGGQGANFETQYF

v_gene: TRBV6-1
abundance: .
d_gene: TRBD1
j_gene: TRBJ1-6
CDR3nt: TGTGCCAGCAGTGCGGACAGGGGGCCGCGGCCGAATTCACCCCTCCACTTT
CDR3aa: CASSADRGPRPNSPLHF

v_gene: TRBV28
abundance: .
d_gene: TRBD2
j_gene: TRBJ2-7
CDR3nt: TGTGCCAGCAGTGGCGTACTAGCGGGGGGCTACGAGCAGTACTTC
CDR3aa: CASSGVLAGGYEQYF

v_gene: TRBV2
abundance: .
d_gene: .
j_gene: TRBJ2-1
CDR3nt: TGTGCCAGCAGCGGCCAGCGCGTCCCATCCTACAATGAGCAGTTCTTC
CDR3aa: CASSGQRVPSYNEQFF

v_gene: TRBV30
abundance: .
d_gene: TRBD2
j_gene: TRBJ2-3
CDR3nt: TGTGCCTGGAAGGGGCGGGGGGGGCGTACGCAGTATTTT
CDR3aa: CAWKGRGGRTQYF

v_gene: TRBV27
abundance: .
d_gene: TRBD1
j_gene: TRBJ2-7
CDR3nt: TGTGCCAGCAGTTATGGGACAGGTGCAACCTACGAGCAGTACTTC
CDR3aa: CASSYGTGATYEQYF

v_gene: TRBV7-9
abundance: once
d_gene: .
j_gene: TRBJ1-1
CDR3nt: TGTGCCAGCAGCTTTGGAGCGATTGAAGCTTTCTTT
CDR3aa: CASSFGAIEAFF

v_gene: TRBV6-5
abundance: .
d_gene: .
j_gene: TRBJ1-1
CDR3nt: TGTGCCAGCAGTTACTCGTGGGGGGGCCACACTGAAGCTTTCTTT
CDR3aa: CASSYSWGGHTEAFF

v_gene: TRBV27
abundance: .
d_gene: .
j_gene: TRBJ1-2
CDR3nt: TGTGCCAGCAGTTTGCAGGGATCCCCCTATGGCTACACCTTC
CDR3aa: CASSLQGSPYGYTF

v_gene: TRBV7-2
abundance: .
d_gene: .
j_gene: TRBJ2-1
CDR3nt: TGTGCCAGCAGCCTAGAGAGCGGAAACCTCTACAATGAGCAGTTCTTC
CDR3aa: CASSLESGNLYNEQFF

v_gene: TRBV29-1
abundance: .
d_gene: .
j_gene: TRBJ1-1
CDR3nt: TGCAGCGTGGGGGGACCCTCTGAAGCTTTCTTT
CDR3aa: CSVGGPSEAFF

v_gene: TRBV6-5
abundance: .
d_gene: .
j_gene: TRBJ1-2
CDR3nt: TGTGCCAGCAGTTACTCGACGGGGATTAGTGGCTACACCTTC
CDR3aa: CASSYSTGISGYTF

v_gene: TRBV4-2
abundance: .
d_gene: .
j_gene: TRBJ1-2
CDR3nt: TGTGCCAGCAGCCAAGATGGCCAGAACTATGGCTACACCTTC
CDR3aa: CASSQDGQNYGYTF

v_gene: TRBV2
abundance: .
d_gene: TRBD2
j_gene: TRBJ2-3
CDR3nt: TGTGCCAGCAGAGTCGACGTAAGCCTAGCGGGGGGCGGGGACACAGATACGCAGTATTTT
CDR3aa: CASRVDVSLAGGGDTDTQYF

v_gene: TRBV15
abundance: .
d_gene: .
j_gene: TRBJ2-1
CDR3nt: TGTGCCACCAGCAGAGATGGCCCACCCTACAATGAGCAGTTCTTC
CDR3aa: CATSRDGPPYNEQFF

v_gene: TRBV28
abundance: few
d_gene: .
j_gene: TRBJ2-7
CDR3nt: TGTGCCAGCAGTCCACCCACCTATAGGGGCGGCTACGAGCAGTACTTC
CDR3aa: CASSPPTYRGGYEQYF

v_gene: TRBV5-1
abundance: .
d_gene: .
j_gene: TRBJ2-2
CDR3nt: TGCGCCAGCAGCTTCAGTCGGGGCACCGGGGAGCTGTTTTTT
CDR3aa: CASSFSRGTGELFF

v_gene: TRBV27
abundance: .
d_gene: TRBD2
j_gene: TRBJ2-7
CDR3nt: TGTGCCAGCAGTCGTCTAGCGGGGGCCAGATCCTACGAGCAGTACTTC
CDR3aa: CASSRLAGARSYEQYF

v_gene: TRBV7-6
abundance: .
d_gene: TRBD2
j_gene: TRBJ2-7
CDR3nt: TGTGCCAGCAGCAAAGCGGGGGTGACCCCCTACGAGCAGTACTTC
CDR3aa: CASSKAGVTPYEQYF